These 9 T cell receptor beta chains were all obtained from the same sample, sequenced in a study of blood T cell repertoires in COVID-19. The method was immunoSEQ multiplex PCR; TCRdb's version includes in-frame clones alone and lacks a portion of them. The sample has some 87,000 clones, approximately 80% seen once. The sequenced material came from peripheral blood. The receptors originated from a human donor in a cohort sampled during active COVID-19.

The chain uses TRBV6-5 and TRBJ1-1, with D perhaps TRBD1 (6 bases). Germline CDR1 MNHEY, CDR2 SVGAGI. V lost 7 bases and J 6 bases, leaving 15 bases between the germline ends. The CDR3 spans 13 residues. CDR3 sequence: CASTKYRDAEAFF. In nucleotides, the CDR3 is TGTGCCAGCACTAAATACAGGGATGCTGAAGCTTTCTTT.

This chain links TRBV6-4 with TRBJ2-2; 11 bases fit TRBD1. This CDR3 is built from 13 residues. Germline CDR1 is MRHNA and CDR2 is SNTAGT. V lost 8 bases, J lost 6 bases, and 2 bases stayed unmatched. CDR3 in DNA: TGTGCCAGCGCGGGACAGGGGGCCGGGGAGCTGTTTTTT. Residues: CASAGQGAGELFF.

The rearrangement links TRBV27 to TRBJ2-1; 13 nucleotides line up with TRBD2. In germline, CDR1 is MNHEY, CDR2 SMNVEV (reference sequence). With V trimmed by 5 bases and J by 8 bases, 9 bases remained unmatched. The CDR3 contains 16 residues. The CDR3 sequence: CASSAGLAGVGDEQFF. Here the CDR3 DNA reads TGTGCCAGCAGTGCCGGACTAGCGGGGGTAGGGGATGAGCAGTTCTTC.

This chain joins TRBV3-1 (or the pseudogene TRBV3-2) and TRBJ1-1; possible D gene TRBD1, 5 bases. This CDR3 has 14 amino acids. Trimming cost V 1 base and J 4 bases, with 10 bases left between them. From germline, CDR1 is LGHDT and CDR2 YNNKEL (reference sequence). The DNA of the CDR3 is TGTGCCAGCAGCCAAGGGGGGGTAGGCACTGAAGCTTTCTTT. Its translation: CASSQGGVGTEAFF.

The chain employs TRBV12-5 and TRBJ2-7; unclear D gene. This CDR3 contains 14 residues. Germline CDR1 is LGHNT and CDR2 is FRNRAP. V lost 1 base, J lost 2 bases, and 9 bases lay in between. This CDR3 is CASGLGRPPYEQYF. The CDR3 region has the DNA TGTGCTAGTGGTTTGGGCAGGCCACCCTACGAGCAGTACTTC. Filled out from reference TRBV12-5 and TRBJ2-7, the complete variable domain reads DARVTQTPRHKVTEMGQEVTMRCQPILGHNTVFWYRQTMMQGLELLAYFRNRAPLDDSGMPKDRFSAEMPDATLATLKIQPSEPRDSAVYFCASGLGRPPYEQYFGPGTRLTVT.

The chain joins TRBV2 to TRBJ2-6; D is possibly TRBD1 (6 bases). This CDR3 comprises 23 residues. The germline CDR1 and CDR2 sequences are SNHLY and FYNNEI. V gave up 6 bases and J gave up 1 base, with 34 bases separating them. DNA of the CDR3: TGTGCCAGCAGCCAACACTCGACAGGCCGGCAGGAGGTTTTTGGATCTGGGGCCAACGTCCTGACTTTC. It codes for CASSQHSTGRQEVFGSGANVLTF. Combining the CDR3 with reference TRBV2 and TRBJ2-6 gives the whole variable domain EPEVTQTPSHQVTQMGQEVILRCVPISNHLYFYWYRQILGQKVEFLVSFYNNEISEKSEIFDDQFSVERPDGSNFTLKIRSTKLEDSAMYFCASSQHSTGRQEVFGSGANVLTFGAGSRLTVL.

The rearrangement joins TRBV6-6 to TRBJ1-2; D is uncertain. Germline-derived CDR1 and CDR2 are MNHNY and SVGAGI (reference sequence). With 2 bases removed from V and 3 bases from J, the gap between germline ends came to 4 bases. The CDR3 is made up of 12 amino acids. The CDR3 region has the DNA TGTGCCAGCAGTTACACGGACTATGGCTACACCTTC. Amino acids: CASSYTDYGYTF.

The rearrangement joins TRBV2 to TRBJ2-2; 8 positions agree with TRBD1. This CDR3 region has 15 residues. CDR1 and CDR2 (germline): SNHLY, FYNNEI. V was clipped by 4 bases and J by 6 bases; unmatched bases: 7. CDR3 nucleotides: TGTGCCAGCAGTGGGAACAGGGGGGCTTCCGGGGAGCTGTTTTTT. Encoded protein: CASSGNRGASGELFF. Full variable domain (outside the CDR3, taken from reference TRBV2 and TRBJ2-2): EPEVTQTPSHQVTQMGQEVILRCVPISNHLYFYWYRQILGQKVEFLVSFYNNEISEKSEIFDDQFSVERPDGSNFTLKIRSTKLEDSAMYFCASSGNRGASGELFFGEGSRLTVL.

V is TRBV7-2 and J is TRBJ2-7; D remains unclear. Trimming took 3 bases from V and 4 from J, leaving 4 bases between them. The germline V gene encodes CDR1 SGHTA and CDR2 FQGNSA. This CDR3 is 11 amino acids long. CDR3: CASSLSYEQYF. CDR3 nucleotide sequence: TGTGCCAGCAGCTTGTCTTACGAGCAGTACTTC.